One and the same sample provided the 15 T cell receptor beta chains below, sequenced in a study of cytomegalovirus exposure and HLA in healthy donors. With 60 Vbeta and 13 Jbeta primers, the PCR was carried out. Only in-frame clones appear in the TCRdb table, and some are missing; sequencing was by immunoSEQ multiplex PCR. The table records approximately 200,000 clones, under 80% of them present only once. Sequencing input: PBMCs. Receptors originate from a girl aged 2-9 years in good health and CMV-seronegative.

The table lists this clone with a count of one. The chain links TRBV7-2 to TRBJ2-6; weak D call: TRBD2 (7 bases). V dropped 3 bases and J dropped 1 base, with 13 bases sitting between them. Germline values: CDR1 SGHTA, CDR2 FQGNSA. This CDR3 comprises 17 residues. CDR3 loop: CASSLGGPHSGANVLTF. For the CDR3, the DNA is TGTGCCAGCAGCTTGGGGGGGCCGCATTCTGGGGCCAACGTCCTGACTTTC.

This clone was recorded only once. The chain has TRBV4-1 and TRBJ2-7; possibly TRBD2 for D (6 bases). The germline V and J ends were trimmed by 0 bases and 5 bases, with 14 bases remaining between them. Per the germline V gene, CDR1 is MGHRA and CDR2 is YSYEKL. This CDR3 spans 15 amino acids. CDR3 protein: CASSQDNRESDEQYF. CDR3 bases: TGCGCCAGCAGCCAAGATAACCGGGAGAGCGACGAGCAGTACTTC.

This clone was found once. The CDR3 DNA sequence: TGTGCCAGCAGCCCCCCGACTAGCTCTACCTACGAGCAGTACTTC. It is translated as CASSPPTSSTYEQYF. The gene calls are TRBV7-9 and TRBJ2-7; 7 nucleotides line up with TRBD2. Per germline, CDR1 SEHNR and CDR2 FQNEAQ (reference sequence). Trimming took 5 bases from V and 2 from J; bases not matched to a gene: 9. This CDR3 spans 15 amino acids.

The chain carries TRBV19 and TRBJ1-2, with D perhaps matching TRBD1 (5 bases). Germline CDR1 is LNHDA and CDR2 is SQIVND (reference sequence). The CDR3 length is 13 residues. V was clipped by 3 bases and J by 6 bases, with 11 bases between them. The CDR3 nucleotides read TGTGCCAGTAGTATGACAGCGGGGGATGGCTACACCTTC. Translation: CASSMTAGDGYTF.

CDR3 sequence reads: CASSERGGSNQPQHF. The CDR3 region has the DNA TGTGCCAGCAGTGAAAGGGGAGGGAGCAATCAGCCCCAGCATTTT. J is TRBJ1-5 and V is TRBV6-1, with D possibly being TRBD1 (5 bases). V shed 2 bases and J shed 1 base, with 9 bases lying between them. Germline V lookup: CDR1 MNHNS, CDR2 SASEGT. CDR3 length: 15 amino acids.

This chain joins TRBV21-1 and TRBJ2-2; TRBD1 is the table's D call and was not checked against the DNA. TRBV21-1 is termed a pseudogene. This CDR3 comprises 17 residues. The CDR3 region is CASSGPEILANTGELFF. CDR3 nucleotide sequence: TGTGCCAGCAGCGGGCCAGAAATACTCGCGAACACCGGGGAGCTGTTTTTT.

The rearrangement links TRBV28 to TRBJ2-4; D is perhaps TRBD2 (6 bases). V was trimmed by 8 bases and J by 0 bases, leaving 14 bases between them. CDR1 MDHEN and CDR2 SYDVKM come from the germline V gene. The length of the CDR3 is 15 residues. This CDR3 is CASGTSILAKNIQYF. DNA of the CDR3: TGTGCCAGCGGAACTAGCATTTTAGCCAAAAACATTCAGTACTTC.

CDR3 DNA sequence: TGCAGCGTTGAAGATGACCGGAGGACCGCTTTCTTT. Its translation: CSVEDDRRTAFF. The genes are TRBV29-1 and TRBJ1-1; D is ambiguous. CDR3 length: 12 amino acids. Germline CDR1 reads SQVTM; CDR2 reads ANQGSEA. The V gene lost 0 bases and the J gene lost 11 bases, with 13 bases spanning the gap.

V is TRBV18 and J is TRBJ1-5; 9 bases are a match to TRBD1. The CDR3 is made up of 17 amino acids. CDR1 and CDR2 (germline): KGHSH, LQKENI. V dropped 3 bases and J dropped 1; count of bases not matched to a gene: 7. The CDR3: CASSPGQGFYSNQPQHF. CDR3 in DNA: TGTGCCAGCTCACCGGGACAGGGTTTTTACAGCAATCAGCCCCAGCATTTT.

CDR3 sequence: CASSQDRAPRYGYTF. In DNA, the CDR3 is TGTGCCAGCTCCCAGGACAGGGCCCCGCGGTATGGCTACACCTTC. The chain carries TRBV18 and TRBJ1-2; 8 bases are shared with TRBD1. J lost 5 bases, V lost 6 bases, and 11 bases had no gene match. The CDR3 is 15 residues long. Germline CDR1 reads KGHSH; CDR2 reads LQKENI.

V gene TRBV7-6 combines with J gene TRBJ2-2; 7 bases are a match to TRBD1. V was pared by 4 bases and J by 4 bases, with 3 bases of the junction left unmatched. There are 14 residues in the CDR3. CDR1 is SGHVS, CDR2 FNYEAQ, per germline. The CDR3 spells CASSSGQFTGELFF. The CDR3 nucleotides read TGTGCCAGCAGCTCGGGACAGTTCACCGGGGAGCTGTTTTTT.

The chain carries TRBV5-1 and TRBJ1-4, with 7 bases matching TRBD1. Germline V gene data show CDR1 as SGHRS and CDR2 as YFSETQ. This CDR3 contains 13 residues. Losses at the gene ends were 2 bases for V and 6 bases for J; bases not matched to a gene: 1. CDR3 nucleotide sequence: TGCGCCAGCAGCTTTACAGGGGATGAAAAACTGTTTTTT. Its protein is CASSFTGDEKLFF.

This clone was picked up one time. CDR3 nucleotide sequence: TGCGCCAGCAGCCAAGTGGGGGAGGATGAGCAGTACTTC. Encoded protein: CASSQVGEDEQYF. V and J are TRBV4-1 and TRBJ2-7, with D perhaps TRBD2 (6 bases). CDR1 and CDR2 (germline): MGHRA, YSYEKL. The V end lost 1 base, the J end lost 7 bases, and 11 bases lay between the germline ends. The CDR3 has 13 amino acids.

J is TRBJ1-5 and V is TRBV19, with 9 nucleotides matching TRBD1. V lost 3 bases and J lost 0; bases outside the gene matches: 3. Looked up from germline, CDR1 is LNHDA and CDR2 is SQIVND (reference sequence). This CDR3 region has 16 residues. The CDR3 protein is CASSMRGQGSNQPQHF. The DNA of the CDR3 is TGTGCCAGTAGTATGAGGGGACAGGGTAGCAATCAGCCCCAGCATTTT.

Regarding this clone: At one end the junction does not follow the germline gene, possibly because of a read error. The CDR3 spells CASSDTGVF. DNA of the CDR3: TGCGCCAGCAGTGACACAGGCGTCTTC. The chain couples TRBV10-1 to TRBJ1-2; D possibly corresponds to TRBD1 (5 bases). The CDR3 covers 9 residues. CDR1 is WNHNN and CDR2 is SYGVQD in the germline V gene (reference sequence).